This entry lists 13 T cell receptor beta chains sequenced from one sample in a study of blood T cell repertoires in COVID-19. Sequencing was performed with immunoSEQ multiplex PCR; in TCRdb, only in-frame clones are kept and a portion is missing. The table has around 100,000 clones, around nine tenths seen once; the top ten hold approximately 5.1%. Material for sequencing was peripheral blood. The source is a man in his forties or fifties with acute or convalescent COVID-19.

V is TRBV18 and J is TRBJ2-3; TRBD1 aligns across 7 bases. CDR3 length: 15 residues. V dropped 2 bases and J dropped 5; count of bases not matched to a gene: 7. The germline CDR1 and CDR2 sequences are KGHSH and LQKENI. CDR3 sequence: CASSPSGGRQDTQYF. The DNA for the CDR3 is TGTGCCAGCTCACCATCAGGGGGTCGTCAAGATACGCAGTATTTT.

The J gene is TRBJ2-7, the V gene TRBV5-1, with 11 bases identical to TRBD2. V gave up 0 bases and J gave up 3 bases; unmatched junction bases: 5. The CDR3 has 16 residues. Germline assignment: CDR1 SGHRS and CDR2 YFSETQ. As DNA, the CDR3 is TGCGCCAGCAGCTTGGTACTAGCGGGAGTATACTACGAGCAGTACTTC. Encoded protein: CASSLVLAGVYYEQYF.

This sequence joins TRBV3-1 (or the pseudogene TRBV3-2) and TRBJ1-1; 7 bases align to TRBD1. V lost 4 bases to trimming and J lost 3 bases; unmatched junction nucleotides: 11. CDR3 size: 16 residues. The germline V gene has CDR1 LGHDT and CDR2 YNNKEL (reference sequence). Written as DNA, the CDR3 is TGTGCCAGCAGCCTCTTCCTAAAAACAGGGGACACTGAAGCTTTCTTT. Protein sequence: CASSLFLKTGDTEAFF.

CDR3: CASSNRGVGEKLFF. In DNA, the CDR3 is TGTGCCAGCAGTAACAGGGGGGTTGGAGAAAAACTGTTTTTT. The chain couples TRBV2 to TRBJ1-4, with 8 nucleotides matching TRBD1. With V trimmed by 5 bases and J by 8 bases, 7 bases remained unmatched. CDR3 length: 14 amino acids. Germline V gene data show CDR1 as SNHLY and CDR2 as FYNNEI.

In DNA form, the CDR3 reads TGTGCCAGTACCCATTCCTTACTAGCGGGAATGCCCGGGGAGCTGTTTTTT. Encoded protein: CASTHSLLAGMPGELFF. The chain employs TRBV19 and TRBJ2-2, with 10 positions matching TRBD2. The CDR3 extends over 17 amino acids. After removal of 7 bases from V and 6 bases from J, the junction contained 14 bases not matched to a gene. Germline CDR1 and CDR2: LNHDA and SQIVND (reference sequence).

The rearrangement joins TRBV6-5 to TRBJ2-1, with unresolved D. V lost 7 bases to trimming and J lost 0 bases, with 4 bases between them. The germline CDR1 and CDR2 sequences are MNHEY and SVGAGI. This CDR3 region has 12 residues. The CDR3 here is CASTLSYNEQFF. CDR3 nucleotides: TGTGCCAGCACCCTCTCCTACAATGAGCAGTTCTTC.

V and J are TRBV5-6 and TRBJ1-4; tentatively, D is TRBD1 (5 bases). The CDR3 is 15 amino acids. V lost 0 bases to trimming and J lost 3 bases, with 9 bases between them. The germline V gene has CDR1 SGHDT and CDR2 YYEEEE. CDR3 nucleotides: TGTGCCAGCAGCTTGGTGGGGCAGTCTAATGAAAAACTGTTTTTT. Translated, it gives CASSLVGQSNEKLFF.

The CDR3 DNA reads TGTGCCAGCAGCTTCCTCGGGACTAGCGGTAAAAACATTCAGTACTTC. The encoded protein is CASSFLGTSGKNIQYF. This sequence joins TRBV5-5 and TRBJ2-4; 11 nucleotides align to TRBD2. This CDR3 region has 16 residues. Per the germline V gene, CDR1 is SGHKS and CDR2 is YYEKEE (reference sequence). The V segment lost 2 bases and the J segment 4 bases; nucleotides outside the gene matches: 5.

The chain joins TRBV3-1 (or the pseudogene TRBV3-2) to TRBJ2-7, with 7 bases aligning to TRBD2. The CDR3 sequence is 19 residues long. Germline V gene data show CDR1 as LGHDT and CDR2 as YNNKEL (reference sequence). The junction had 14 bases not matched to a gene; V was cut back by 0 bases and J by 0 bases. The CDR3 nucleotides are TGTGCCAGCAGCCAAGATCCCCCCCTAAGGCGGGAGAGCTCCTACGAGCAGTACTTC. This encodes CASSQDPPLRRESSYEQYF.

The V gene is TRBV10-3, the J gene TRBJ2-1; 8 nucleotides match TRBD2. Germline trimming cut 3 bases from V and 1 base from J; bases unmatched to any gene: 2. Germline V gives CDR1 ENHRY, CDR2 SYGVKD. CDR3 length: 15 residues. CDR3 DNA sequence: TGTGCCATCAGTGACGGGACTAGTTCCTACAATGAGCAGTTCTTC. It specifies CAISDGTSSYNEQFF.

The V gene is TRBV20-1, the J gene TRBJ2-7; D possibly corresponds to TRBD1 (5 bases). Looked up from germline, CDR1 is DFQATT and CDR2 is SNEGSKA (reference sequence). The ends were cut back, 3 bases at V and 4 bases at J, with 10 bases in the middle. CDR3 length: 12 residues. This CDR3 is CSASTRAYEQYF. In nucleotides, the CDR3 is TGCAGTGCTAGTACCAGGGCGTACGAGCAGTACTTC.

This CDR3 is CASSLGVSVGGGSFDEQYF. DNA of the CDR3: TGCGCCAGCAGCTTGGGGGTTTCCGTAGGTGGCGGGAGTTTTGACGAGCAGTACTTC. The chain has TRBV5-1 and TRBJ2-7; TRBD2 agrees at 7 bases. CDR3 length equals 19 residues. Germline-derived CDR1 and CDR2 are SGHRS and YFSETQ. Germline trimming cut 0 bases from V and 5 bases from J; bases unmatched to any gene: 20.

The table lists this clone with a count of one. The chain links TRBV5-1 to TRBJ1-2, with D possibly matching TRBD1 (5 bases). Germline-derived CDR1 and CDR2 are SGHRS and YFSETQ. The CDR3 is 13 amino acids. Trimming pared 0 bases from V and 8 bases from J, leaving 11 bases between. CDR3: CASSLEGGVGYTF. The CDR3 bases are TGCGCCAGCAGCTTGGAGGGAGGGGTCGGCTACACCTTC.